These 32 T cell receptor beta chains were sequenced from one sample in a study of shared clonotypes between healthy human individuals. Some clones are missing from TCRdb's copy, which holds only in-frame ones; the method was immunoSEQ multiplex PCR. This sample has some 2,000,000 clones, with over 85% found just once. The naive CD8 population came from CD45RO-negative cells selected for CCR7, without terminally differentiated effector memory CD45RA+ cells. The specimen was naive CD8+ T cells sorted from blood. These receptors were taken from a man aged 18 to 35 in good health.

This rearrangement joins TRBV14 to TRBJ1-1; D remains unclear. Germline V gives CDR1 SGHDN, CDR2 FVKESK. V was pared by 0 bases and J by 11 bases, with 10 bases between. The CDR3 is 12 amino acids. Written as DNA, the CDR3 is TGTGCCAGCAGCCAAGACGGGATACGCGCTTTCTTT. This codes for CASSQDGIRAFF.

This chain joins TRBV10-1 and TRBJ2-1; tentatively, D is TRBD2 (5 bases). Germline-derived CDR1 and CDR2 are WNHNN and SYGVQD (reference sequence). The CDR3 spans 16 residues. Trimming cost V 1 base and J 7 bases, with 17 bases left between them. The CDR3 coding sequence is TGCGCCAGCAGTGAGTACCCAGCGGAGAACGGGAATGAGCAGTTCTTC. Translation gives CASSEYPAENGNEQFF.

Here the CDR3 reads CASSLGPASVTYEQYF. As DNA, the CDR3 is TGTGCCAGCAGCTTAGGCCCCGCTAGCGTAACCTACGAGCAGTACTTC. The genes are TRBV7-9 and TRBJ2-7, with D possibly being TRBD2 (6 bases). Trimming removed 1 base from V and 2 bases from J, with 15 bases in between. CDR1 is SEHNR and CDR2 is FQNEAQ in the germline V gene (reference sequence). This CDR3 spans 16 amino acids.

This rearrangement joins TRBV23-1 to TRBJ2-7; 9 bases map to TRBD1. TRBV23-1 is an open reading frame, and its role is uncertain. This CDR3 region has 16 residues. V gave up 2 bases and J gave up 1 base; unmatched junction bases: 6. DNA of the CDR3: TGCGCCAGCAGTCAAAAGTCCGGGACAGGGTCCTACGAGCAGTACTTC. It translates to CASSQKSGTGSYEQYF.

V is TRBV7-8 and J is TRBJ2-7; D tentatively fits TRBD1 or TRBD2 (5 bases each). The germline V gene encodes CDR1 SGHVS and CDR2 FQNEAQ. V was trimmed by 6 bases and J by 4 bases, leaving 19 bases between them. CDR3 size: 15 residues. In nucleotides, the CDR3 is TGTGCCAGCAGTTACCCCGAGGGGTTTCGGTACGAGCAGTACTTC. It codes for CASSYPEGFRYEQYF.

This clone was counted once. CDR3 sequence (DNA): TGTGCCAGCAGTTTAGTAGGAACCGCCTACGAGCAGTACTTC. Its translation: CASSLVGTAYEQYF. The V call is TRBV28, the J call TRBJ2-7; D call uncertain. This CDR3 spans 14 amino acids. The ends were cut back, 2 bases at V and 2 bases at J, with 10 bases in the middle. The germline V gene encodes CDR1 MDHEN and CDR2 SYDVKM. The entire variable domain, with the rest obtained from reference TRBV28 and TRBJ2-7, is as follows: DVKVTQSSRYLVKRTGEKVFLECVQDMDHENMFWYRQDPGLGLRLIYFSYDVKMKEKGDIPEGYSVSREKKERFSLILESASTNQTSMYLCASSLVGTAYEQYFGPGTRLTVT.

V and J are TRBV4-1 and TRBJ1-1; D might be TRBD1 (6 bases). Germline lookup yields CDR1 MGHRA and CDR2 YSYEKL. The CDR3 sequence is 14 residues long. V was cut by 8 bases and J by 0 bases, with 13 bases left in between. The CDR3 region has the DNA TGCGCCAGCTGGGGGCAGGGTATGAACACTGAAGCTTTCTTT. Amino acid sequence: CASWGQGMNTEAFF.

V and J are TRBV7-2 and TRBJ2-1; D unclear. V was trimmed by 1 base and J by 3 bases, leaving 4 bases between them. CDR1 is SGHTA and CDR2 is FQGNSA in the germline V gene. This CDR3 contains 13 residues. CDR3 in amino acids: CASSLESYNEQFF. The CDR3 nucleotides are TGTGCCAGCAGCTTAGAAAGCTACAATGAGCAGTTCTTC.

The J gene is TRBJ2-5, the V gene TRBV7-6; possibly TRBD2 for D (6 bases). CDR1 SGHVS and CDR2 FNYEAQ come from the germline V gene. This CDR3 comprises 14 residues. V lost 5 bases, J lost 5 bases, and 15 bases lay in between. The CDR3 loop reads CASSRFGGMETQYF. The CDR3 region has the DNA TGTGCCAGCAGCCGATTCGGGGGAATGGAGACCCAGTACTTC.

Worth noting for this clone: This sample also contains other DNA sequences that code for the same CDR3. V usage is TRBV19 and J usage is TRBJ1-5; 8 bases align to TRBD1. CDR3 length: 15 amino acids. J lost 2 bases, V lost 6 bases, and 6 bases had no gene match. CDR1 and CDR2 (germline): LNHDA, SQIVND (reference sequence). DNA of the CDR3: TGTGCCAGTAGCCAGGACAGGGAGGGCAATCAGCCCCAGCATTTT. This gives the protein CASSQDREGNQPQHF.

The genes are TRBV30 and TRBJ2-1, with D hard to call. Per the germline V gene, CDR1 is GTSNPN and CDR2 is SVGIG (reference sequence). Trimming removed 7 bases from V and 0 bases from J, with 10 bases in between. The CDR3 consists of 13 residues. The CDR3 nucleotides are TGTGCCTTCACGGGTCCCTCCTACAATGAGCAGTTCTTC. Protein: CAFTGPSYNEQFF.

This rearrangement joins TRBV4-1 to TRBJ1-5, with a possible D match to TRBD1 (5 bases). V was clipped by 0 bases and J by 10 bases, with 19 bases between them. CDR3 size: 16 residues. The V gene's germline CDR1 is MGHRA and CDR2 YSYEKL. The CDR3 bases are TGCGCCAGCAGCCAAGATTCTCAGACAGTCAGATCCCCCCAGCATTTT. Amino acid sequence: CASSQDSQTVRSPQHF.

The rearrangement uses TRBV5-1 and TRBJ2-7; D is perhaps TRBD1 (5 bases). V was pared by 0 bases and J by 3 bases, with 10 bases between. This CDR3 is 14 amino acids long. The germline gives CDR1 SGHRS, CDR2 YFSETQ. In DNA form, the CDR3 reads TGCGCCAGCAGCTTGGAGGACAATTACTACGAGCAGTACTTC. Its translation: CASSLEDNYYEQYF. Full variable domain (outside the CDR3, taken from reference TRBV5-1 and TRBJ2-7): KAGVTQTPRYLIKTRGQQVTLSCSPISGHRSVSWYQQTPGQGLQFLFEYFSETQRNKGNFPGRFSGRQFSNSRSEMNVSTLELGDSALYLCASSLEDNYYEQYFGPGTRLTVT.

This chain's CDR3 is CASLEGIGGVADTQYF. The CDR3 nucleotides are TGTGCCAGCTTAGAGGGGATAGGGGGAGTAGCAGATACGCAGTATTTT. This chain links TRBV2 with TRBJ2-3, with D perhaps matching TRBD1 (6 bases). This CDR3 comprises 16 residues. Germline V gives CDR1 SNHLY, CDR2 FYNNEI. The V and J ends lost 8 bases and 4 bases respectively, with 22 bases between them. Looking up the rest from reference TRBV2 and TRBJ2-3 gives the full variable domain: EPEVTQTPSHQVTQMGQEVILRCVPISNHLYFYWYRQILGQKVEFLVSFYNNEISEKSEIFDDQFSVERPDGSNFTLKIRSTKLEDSAMYFCASLEGIGGVADTQYFGPGTRLTVL.

In this sample, this clone turned up once. This CDR3 is also generated by other DNA sequences in the sample. This chain links TRBV7-2 with TRBJ2-7; the D call may be TRBD1 or TRBD2 (5 bases each). The CDR3 totals 15 residues. V was pared by 1 base and J by 0 bases, with 10 bases between. Germline-derived CDR1 and CDR2 are SGHTA and FQGNSA. Here the CDR3 reads CASSLGGTSSYEQYF. The CDR3 DNA reads TGTGCCAGCAGCTTAGGGGGGACGAGCTCCTACGAGCAGTACTTC. Full variable domain (outside the CDR3, taken from reference TRBV7-2 and TRBJ2-7): GAGVSQSPSNKVTEKGKDVELRCDPISGHTALYWYRQSLGQGLEFLIYFQGNSAPDKSGLPSDRFSAERTGGSVSTLTIQRTQQEDSAVYLCASSLGGTSSYEQYFGPGTRLTVT.

This clone appeared once. The chain couples TRBV7-6 to TRBJ2-3; TRBD1 matches at 10 bases. CDR3 length: 17 residues. V was pared by 4 bases and J by 3 bases, with 10 bases of the junction left unmatched. Germline V CDR1 and CDR2: SGHVS, FNYEAQ. CDR3 nucleotide sequence: TGTGCCAGCAGCTCGTGGCGACAGGGGGCTTCGACAGATACGCAGTATTTT. This encodes CASSSWRQGASTDTQYF. Full variable domain (outside the CDR3, taken from reference TRBV7-6 and TRBJ2-3): GAGVSQSPRYKVTKRGQDVALRCDPISGHVSLYWYRQALGQGPEFLTYFNYEAQQDKSGLPNDRFSAERPEGSISTLTIQRTEQRDSAMYRCASSSWRQGASTDTQYFGPGTRLTVL.

The V call is TRBV5-1, the J call TRBJ1-5, with TRBD1 matching over 7 bases. Germline values: CDR1 SGHRS, CDR2 YFSETQ. V shed 3 bases and J 5 bases; nucleotides not matched to a gene: 11. This CDR3 has 16 residues. The CDR3 here is CASSSPGQVGDQPQHF. The CDR3 DNA reads as TGCGCCAGCAGCTCTCCAGGACAGGTTGGGGATCAGCCCCAGCATTTT.

V usage is TRBV5-1 and J usage is TRBJ2-3; 8 bases match TRBD2. Trimming removed 0 bases from V and 2 bases from J; junction bases left unmatched: 5. Germline loops: CDR1 SGHRS, CDR2 YFSETQ. This CDR3 has 16 residues. Here the CDR3 DNA reads TGCGCCAGCAGCTTGGTGGTAGCGGGGTACACAGATACGCAGTATTTT. This translates into CASSLVVAGYTDTQYF.

In DNA form, the CDR3 reads TGTGCCAGCAGTTTGGGAAGCTCTGGGGCCAACGTCCTGACTTTC. Amino acid sequence: CASSLGSSGANVLTF. The V and J genes are TRBV6-5 and TRBJ2-6; D unresolved. Germline V gene sequence: CDR1 MNHEY, CDR2 SVGAGI. Trimming removed 4 bases from V and 0 bases from J, with 7 bases in between. The CDR3 is 15 residues long.

V and J are TRBV11-2 and TRBJ2-1; weak D call: TRBD2 (6 bases). The CDR3 length is 14 residues. Trimming shortened V by 4 bases and J by 1 base, and 8 bases separated the two germline ends. Germline CDR1 is SGHAT and CDR2 is FQNNGV. This CDR3 is CASSSGESYNEQFF. DNA for the CDR3: TGTGCCAGCAGCTCGGGAGAGTCCTACAATGAGCAGTTCTTC.

To note about this clone: Other DNA sequences within the sample encode an identical CDR3. The rearrangement links TRBV4-3 to TRBJ2-7; maybe TRBD2 (6 bases). The CDR3 is 15 amino acids. The V and J ends lost 1 base and 2 bases respectively, with 12 bases between them. Looked up from germline, CDR1 is LGHNA and CDR2 is YSLEER. CDR3 region: CASSQGLDRTYEQYF. DNA for the CDR3: TGCGCCAGCAGCCAAGGACTAGATAGAACCTACGAGCAGTACTTC.

The chain links TRBV7-9 to TRBJ2-7; D gene ambiguous. This CDR3 is built from 12 residues. V lost 5 bases, J lost 6 bases, and 11 bases lay in between. Germline V gives CDR1 SEHNR, CDR2 FQNEAQ (reference sequence). The CDR3 DNA follows: TGTGCCAGCAGCCCTACTTCCCCCGAGCAGTACTTC. Its protein product is CASSPTSPEQYF.

The CDR3 nucleotides read TGCAGCGTTGAAGGGACGTCCGCGGGGGGGGACGAGCAGTACTTC. The encoded protein is CSVEGTSAGGDEQYF. This rearrangement joins TRBV29-1 to TRBJ2-7, with 9 bases lining up with TRBD2. V trimming: 1 base; J trimming: 5 bases; junction bases outside the gene matches: 9. Looked up from germline, CDR1 is SQVTM and CDR2 is ANQGSEA. The CDR3 is 15 amino acids.

CDR3 bases: TGTGCCAGCAGCGCCTGGGACCCCCAAGAGACCCAGTACTTC. It is translated as CASSAWDPQETQYF. The chain combines TRBV7-6 with TRBJ2-5, with D possibly called TRBD1 or TRBD2 (5 bases each). The length of the CDR3 is 14 residues. The V end was cut by 5 bases, the J end by 1 base, with 11 bases between. The V gene's germline CDR1 is SGHVS and CDR2 FNYEAQ. The entire variable domain, with the rest obtained from reference TRBV7-6 and TRBJ2-5, is as follows: GAGVSQSPRYKVTKRGQDVALRCDPISGHVSLYWYRQALGQGPEFLTYFNYEAQQDKSGLPNDRFSAERPEGSISTLTIQRTEQRDSAMYRCASSAWDPQETQYFGPGTRLLVL.

The chain employs TRBV10-3 and TRBJ1-2; perhaps TRBD1 as D (6 bases). Germline CDR1 reads ENHRY; CDR2 reads SYGVKD. Deletions cut 8 bases from V and 4 bases from J, with 11 bases between. The CDR3 is 12 residues long. DNA of the CDR3: TGTGCCATCCCTGACAGGCGCTATGGCTACACCTTC. This translates into CAIPDRRYGYTF.

V gene TRBV7-8 combines with J gene TRBJ2-1, with 8 bases identical to TRBD2. Germline CDR1 is SGHVS and CDR2 is FQNEAQ. CDR3 length: 16 amino acids. V shed 4 bases and J 5 bases; nucleotides not matched to a gene: 10. Written as DNA, the CDR3 is TGTGCCAGCAGCTACCCAAGCGGGAGTCCCCACAATGAGCAGTTCTTC. It translates to CASSYPSGSPHNEQFF.

The chain has TRBV2 and TRBJ1-5; D is unclear. Germline values: CDR1 SNHLY, CDR2 FYNNEI. The CDR3 loop spans 13 amino acids. Trimming pared 2 bases from V and 3 bases from J, leaving 5 bases between. CDR3 amino acids: CASSESPNQPQHF. DNA of the CDR3: TGTGCCAGCAGTGAAAGTCCCAATCAGCCCCAGCATTTT.

The V call is TRBV20-1, the J call TRBJ2-1; perhaps TRBD2 as D (5 bases). With 0 bases removed from V and 13 bases from J, the gap between germline ends came to 10 bases. This CDR3 spans 11 amino acids. Germline assignment: CDR1 DFQATT and CDR2 SNEGSKA (reference sequence). As DNA, the CDR3 is TGCAGTGCTAGAGAGCGGCGGGTCCAGTTCTTC. Translation: CSARERRVQFF.

The chain carries TRBV5-1 and TRBJ2-7; tentative D call: TRBD1 (6 bases). V was pared by 0 bases and J by 4 bases, with 14 bases between. Germline loops: CDR1 SGHRS, CDR2 YFSETQ. This CDR3 contains 15 residues. CDR3 nucleotides: TGCGCCAGCAGCTTGGACCTGGGGGCTGGGTACGAGCAGTACTTC. Encoded protein: CASSLDLGAGYEQYF.

The gene calls are TRBV11-1 and TRBJ2-2; TRBD1 agrees at 11 bases. Germline V gene sequence: CDR1 SGHAT, CDR2 FQDESV (reference sequence). J lost 13 bases, V lost 5 bases, and 12 bases had no gene match. The CDR3 spans 15 residues. For the CDR3, the DNA is TGTGCCAGCAGCCCCCTTCGGGGACAGGGGGTTGGGCTGTTTTTT. This sequence encodes CASSPLRGQGVGLFF.

The chain joins TRBV10-1 to TRBJ2-1, with a weak D call TRBD2 (6 bases). Germline CDR1 WNHNN, CDR2 SYGVQD (reference sequence). The CDR3 spans 16 residues. The V and J ends lost 3 bases and 5 bases respectively, with 17 bases between them. CDR3 residues: CASSDPDGGMNNEQFF. CDR3 nucleotide sequence: TGCGCCAGCAGTGACCCCGATGGCGGGATGAACAATGAGCAGTTCTTC.

The V gene is TRBV10-2, the J gene TRBJ2-2; D gene uncertain. Trimming shortened V by 7 bases and J by 4 bases, and 7 bases separated the two germline ends. The CDR3 is 12 amino acids. CDR1 and CDR2 from the germline V gene are WSHSY and SAAADI. CDR3 nucleotides: TGCGCCAGCAAGGACGGCACCGGGGAGCTGTTTTTT. It yields the protein CASKDGTGELFF.